This TCR beta chain comes out of a study of follicular helper T cells after annual influenza vaccination. Study as a whole: Across the 2013-2014, 2014-2015 and 2015-2016 vaccination seasons, some subjects were resampled.

This sample's time point: 2014-2015 season, 7 days after vaccination. Vaccine contraindications, substance abuse, HIV/AIDS, active malignancy and active illness excluded donors. As for this clone: As yet, its antigen is unknown.

Looked up from germline, CDR1 is MNHEY and CDR2 is SVGAGI. CDR3 size: 15 residues. The V end was cut by 6 bases, the J end by 0 bases, with 11 bases between. Survey level resolution was used for TCRB sequencing. Sequenced by immunoSEQ multiplex PCR; TCRdb stores in-frame clones only, minus some. The top ten hold approximately 1.4% of the sample, which has about 16,000 clones, approximately 84% seen once. Broader study findings: ICOS-CD38- cTfh most often held earlier Day 7 ICOS+CD38+ clones.

The TCR originated in an adult who received the influenza vaccine. Here the sequenced sample was CXCR5+ CD38- circulating T follicular helper cells from blood, taken 7 days after influenza vaccination. Subset here: circulating Tfh, non-naive CD4+CXCR5+PD-1+ (ICOS+CD38+ or ICOS-CD38-). The chain links TRBV6-5 to TRBJ1-4; possibly TRBD1 for D (6 bases). The DNA of the CDR3 is TGTGCCAGCAGGTTAACAGGGTCAACTAATGAAAAACTGTTTTTT. It codes for CASRLTGSTNEKLFF.